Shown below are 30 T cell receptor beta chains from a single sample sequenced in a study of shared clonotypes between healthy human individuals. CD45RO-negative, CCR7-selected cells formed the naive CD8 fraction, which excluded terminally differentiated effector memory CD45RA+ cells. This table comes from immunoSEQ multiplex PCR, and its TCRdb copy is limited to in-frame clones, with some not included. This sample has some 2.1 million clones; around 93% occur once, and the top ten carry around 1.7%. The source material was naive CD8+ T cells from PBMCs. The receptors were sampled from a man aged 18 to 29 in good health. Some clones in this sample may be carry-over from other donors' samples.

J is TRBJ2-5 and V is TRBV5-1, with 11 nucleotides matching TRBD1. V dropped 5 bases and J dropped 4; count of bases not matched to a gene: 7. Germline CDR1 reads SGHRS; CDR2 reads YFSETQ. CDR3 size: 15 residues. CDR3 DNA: TGCGCCAGCAGAGCAGCAGGACAGGGGGCAGAGACCCAGTACTTC. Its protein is CASRAAGQGAETQYF.

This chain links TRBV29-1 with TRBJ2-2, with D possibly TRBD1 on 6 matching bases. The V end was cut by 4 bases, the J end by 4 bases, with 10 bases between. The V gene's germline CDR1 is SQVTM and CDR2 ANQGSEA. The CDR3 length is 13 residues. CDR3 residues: CSVVEGGTGELFF. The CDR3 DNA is TGCAGCGTTGTCGAAGGGGGCACCGGGGAGCTGTTTTTT.

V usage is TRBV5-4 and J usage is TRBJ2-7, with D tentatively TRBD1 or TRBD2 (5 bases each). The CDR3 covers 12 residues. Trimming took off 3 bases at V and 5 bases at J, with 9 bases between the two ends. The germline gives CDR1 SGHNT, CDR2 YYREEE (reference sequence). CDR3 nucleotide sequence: TGTGCCAGCAGCTGGGGGAAAAACGAGCAGTACTTC. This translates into CASSWGKNEQYF.

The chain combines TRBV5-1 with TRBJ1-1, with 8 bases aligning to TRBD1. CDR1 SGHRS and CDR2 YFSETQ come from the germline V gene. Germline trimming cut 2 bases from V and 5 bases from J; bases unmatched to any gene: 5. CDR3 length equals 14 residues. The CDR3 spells CASSLGTGITEAFF. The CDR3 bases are TGCGCCAGCAGCTTAGGGACAGGCATAACTGAAGCTTTCTTT.

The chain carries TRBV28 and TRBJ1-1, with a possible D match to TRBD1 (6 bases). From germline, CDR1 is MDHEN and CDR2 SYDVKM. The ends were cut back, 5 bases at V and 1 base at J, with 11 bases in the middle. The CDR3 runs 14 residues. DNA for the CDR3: TGTGCCAGCAGTAGCCCGACAGGGAACACTGAAGCTTTCTTT. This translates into CASSSPTGNTEAFF. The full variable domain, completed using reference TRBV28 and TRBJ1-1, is DVKVTQSSRYLVKRTGEKVFLECVQDMDHENMFWYRQDPGLGLRLIYFSYDVKMKEKGDIPEGYSVSREKKERFSLILESASTNQTSMYLCASSSPTGNTEAFFGQGTRLTVV.

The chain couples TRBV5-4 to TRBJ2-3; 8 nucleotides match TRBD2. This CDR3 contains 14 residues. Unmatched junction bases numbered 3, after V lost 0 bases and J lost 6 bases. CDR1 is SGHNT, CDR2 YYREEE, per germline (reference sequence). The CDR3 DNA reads TGTGCCAGCAGCTTGGTCGGCGGGAGGGATACGCAGTATTTT. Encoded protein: CASSLVGGRDTQYF. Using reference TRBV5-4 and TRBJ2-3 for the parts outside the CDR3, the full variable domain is ETGVTQSPTHLIKTRGQQVTLRCSSQSGHNTVSWYQQALGQGPQFIFQYYREEENGRGNFPPRFSGLQFPNYSSELNVNALELDDSALYLCASSLVGGRDTQYFGPGTRLTVL.

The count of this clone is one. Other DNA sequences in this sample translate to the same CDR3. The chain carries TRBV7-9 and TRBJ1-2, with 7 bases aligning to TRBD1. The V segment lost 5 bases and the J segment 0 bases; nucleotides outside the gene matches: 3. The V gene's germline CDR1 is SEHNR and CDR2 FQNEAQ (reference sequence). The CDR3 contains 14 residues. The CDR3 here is CASSRTGTNYGYTF. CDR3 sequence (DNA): TGTGCCAGCAGCCGGACAGGCACTAACTATGGCTACACCTTC.

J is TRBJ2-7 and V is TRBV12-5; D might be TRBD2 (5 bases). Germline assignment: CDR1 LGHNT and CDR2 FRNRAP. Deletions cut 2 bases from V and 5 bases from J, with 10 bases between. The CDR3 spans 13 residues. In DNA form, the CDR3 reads TGTGCTAGTGGTTTGTCTTCGGGGAACGAGCAGTACTTC. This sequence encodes CASGLSSGNEQYF.

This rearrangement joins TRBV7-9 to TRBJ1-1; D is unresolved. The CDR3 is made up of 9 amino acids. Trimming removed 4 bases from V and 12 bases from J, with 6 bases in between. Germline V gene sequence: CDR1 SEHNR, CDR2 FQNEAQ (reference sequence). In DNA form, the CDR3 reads TGTGCCAGCAGCTCCCCCCCTTTCTTT. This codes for CASSSPPFF. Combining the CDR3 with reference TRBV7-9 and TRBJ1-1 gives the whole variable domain DTGVSQNPRHKITKRGQNVTFRCDPISEHNRLYWYRQTLGQGPEFLTYFQNEAQLEKSRLLSDRFSAERPKGSFSTLEIQRTEQGDSAMYLCASSSPPFFGQGTRLTVV.

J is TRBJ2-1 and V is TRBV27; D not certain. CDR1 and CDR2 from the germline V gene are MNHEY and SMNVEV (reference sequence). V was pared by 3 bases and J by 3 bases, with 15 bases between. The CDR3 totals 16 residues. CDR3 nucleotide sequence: TGTGCCAGCAGTTTCTACCGGCGGACGATCTACAATGAGCAGTTCTTC. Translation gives CASSFYRRTIYNEQFF.

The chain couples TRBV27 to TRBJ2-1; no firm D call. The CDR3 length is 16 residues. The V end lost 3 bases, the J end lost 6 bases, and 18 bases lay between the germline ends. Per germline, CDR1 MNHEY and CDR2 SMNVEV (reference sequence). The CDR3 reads CASSFLEAYVPNEQFF. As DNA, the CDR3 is TGTGCCAGCAGTTTTCTTGAAGCATACGTCCCCAATGAGCAGTTCTTC.

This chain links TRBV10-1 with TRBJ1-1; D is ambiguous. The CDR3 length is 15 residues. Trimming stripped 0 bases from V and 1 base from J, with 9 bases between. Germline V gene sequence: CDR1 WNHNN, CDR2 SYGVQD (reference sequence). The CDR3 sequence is CASSESRKSNTEAFF. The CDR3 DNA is TGCGCCAGCAGTGAGTCCAGGAAATCGAACACTGAAGCTTTCTTT.

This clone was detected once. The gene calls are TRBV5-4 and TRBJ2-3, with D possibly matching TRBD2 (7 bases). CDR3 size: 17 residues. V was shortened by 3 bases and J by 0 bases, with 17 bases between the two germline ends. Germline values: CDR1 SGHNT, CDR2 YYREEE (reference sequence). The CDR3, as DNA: TGTGCCAGCAGCTCCCCGTGGGGGGGGGCTAGCACAGATACGCAGTATTTT. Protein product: CASSSPWGGASTDTQYF.

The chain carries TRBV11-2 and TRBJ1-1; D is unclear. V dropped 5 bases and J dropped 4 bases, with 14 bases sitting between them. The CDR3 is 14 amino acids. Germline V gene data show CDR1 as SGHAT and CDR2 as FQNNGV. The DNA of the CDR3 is TGTGCCAGCAGCCCGGACGATTTTGGCACTGAAGCTTTCTTT. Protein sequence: CASSPDDFGTEAFF.

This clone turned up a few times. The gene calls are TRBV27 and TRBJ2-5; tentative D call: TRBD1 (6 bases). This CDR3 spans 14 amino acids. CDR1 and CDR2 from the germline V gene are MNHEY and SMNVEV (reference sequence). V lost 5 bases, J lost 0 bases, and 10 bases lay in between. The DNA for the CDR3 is TGTGCCAGCAGTACCCGGACAGACCAAGAGACCCAGTACTTC. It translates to CASSTRTDQETQYF.

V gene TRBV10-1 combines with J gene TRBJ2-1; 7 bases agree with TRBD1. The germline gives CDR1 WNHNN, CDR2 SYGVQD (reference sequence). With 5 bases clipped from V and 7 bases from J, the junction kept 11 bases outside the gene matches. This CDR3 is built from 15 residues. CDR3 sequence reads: CASSRTGGVGNEQFF. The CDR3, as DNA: TGCGCCAGCAGTAGGACAGGTGGGGTGGGGAATGAGCAGTTCTTC.

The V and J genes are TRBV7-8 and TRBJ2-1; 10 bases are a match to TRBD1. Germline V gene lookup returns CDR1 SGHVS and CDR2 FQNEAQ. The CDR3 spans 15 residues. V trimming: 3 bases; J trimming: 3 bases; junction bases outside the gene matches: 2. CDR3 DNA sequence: TGTGCCAGCAGCTTGACAGGGGGCAACTACAATGAGCAGTTCTTC. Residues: CASSLTGGNYNEQFF.

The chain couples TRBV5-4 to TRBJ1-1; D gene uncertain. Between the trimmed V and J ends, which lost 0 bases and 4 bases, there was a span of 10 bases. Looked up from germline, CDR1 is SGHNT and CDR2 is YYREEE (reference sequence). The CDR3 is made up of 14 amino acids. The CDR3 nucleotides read TGTGCCAGCAGCTTGGGGGGTTGGGGCACTGAAGCTTTCTTT. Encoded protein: CASSLGGWGTEAFF. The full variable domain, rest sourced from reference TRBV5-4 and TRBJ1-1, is ETGVTQSPTHLIKTRGQQVTLRCSSQSGHNTVSWYQQALGQGPQFIFQYYREEENGRGNFPPRFSGLQFPNYSSELNVNALELDDSALYLCASSLGGWGTEAFFGQGTRLTVV.

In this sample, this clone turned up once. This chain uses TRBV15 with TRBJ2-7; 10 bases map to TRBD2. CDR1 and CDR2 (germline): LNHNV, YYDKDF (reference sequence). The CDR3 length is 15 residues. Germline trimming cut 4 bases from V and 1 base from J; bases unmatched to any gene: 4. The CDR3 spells CATSTSGSESYEQYF. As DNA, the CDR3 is TGTGCCACCAGCACTAGCGGGAGCGAGTCCTACGAGCAGTACTTC.

Here the CDR3 reads CASLAPSGGSYNEQFF. The CDR3 DNA reads as TGTGCCAGCCTTGCCCCCTCGGGGGGCTCCTACAATGAGCAGTTCTTC. This chain joins TRBV2 and TRBJ2-1; the match to TRBD2 covers 7 bases. Germline lookup yields CDR1 SNHLY and CDR2 FYNNEI. Trimming cost V 8 bases and J 0 bases; bases outside gene matches: 10. The CDR3 contains 16 residues.

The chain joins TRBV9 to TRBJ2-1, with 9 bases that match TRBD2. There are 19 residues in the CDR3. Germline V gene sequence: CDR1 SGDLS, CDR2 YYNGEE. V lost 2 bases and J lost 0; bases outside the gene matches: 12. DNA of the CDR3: TGTGCCAGCAGCGTGGGGACTGGCGGGAGGGGGAGCTCCTACAATGAGCAGTTCTTC. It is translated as CASSVGTGGRGSSYNEQFF. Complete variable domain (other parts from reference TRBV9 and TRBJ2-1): DSGVTQTPKHLITATGQRVTLRCSPRSGDLSVYWYQQSLDQGLQFLIQYYNGEERAKGNILERFSAQQFPDLHSELNLSSLELGDSALYFCASSVGTGGRGSSYNEQFFGPGTRLTVL.

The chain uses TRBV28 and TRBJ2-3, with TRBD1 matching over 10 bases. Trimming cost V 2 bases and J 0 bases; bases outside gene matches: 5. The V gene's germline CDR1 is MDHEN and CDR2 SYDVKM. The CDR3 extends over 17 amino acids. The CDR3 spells CASSLVRTGGSTDTQYF. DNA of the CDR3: TGTGCCAGCAGTTTAGTACGGACAGGGGGGAGCACAGATACGCAGTATTTT.

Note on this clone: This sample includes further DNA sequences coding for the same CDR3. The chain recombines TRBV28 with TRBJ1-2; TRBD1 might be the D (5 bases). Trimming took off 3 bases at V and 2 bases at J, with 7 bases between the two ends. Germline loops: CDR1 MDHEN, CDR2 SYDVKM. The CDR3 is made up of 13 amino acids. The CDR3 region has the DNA TGTGCCAGCAGTTTCTCAGGGAACTATGGCTACACCTTC. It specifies CASSFSGNYGYTF.

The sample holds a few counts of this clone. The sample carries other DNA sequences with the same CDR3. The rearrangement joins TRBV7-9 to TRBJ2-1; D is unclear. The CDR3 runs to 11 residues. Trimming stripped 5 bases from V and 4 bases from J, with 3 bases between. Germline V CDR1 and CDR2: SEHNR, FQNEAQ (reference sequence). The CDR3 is CASSPYNEQFF. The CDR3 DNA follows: TGTGCCAGCAGCCCGTACAATGAGCAGTTCTTC.

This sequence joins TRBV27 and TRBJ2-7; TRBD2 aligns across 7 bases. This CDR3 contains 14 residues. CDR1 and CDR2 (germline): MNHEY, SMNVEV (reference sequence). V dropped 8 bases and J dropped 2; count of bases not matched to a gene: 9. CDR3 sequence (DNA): TGTGCCAGCTTTCCTCGGGACTACCCCTACGAGCAGTACTTC. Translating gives CASFPRDYPYEQYF.

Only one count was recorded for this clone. CDR3 DNA sequence: TGTGCCAGCAGTTGGGTACAGGGGGCAGTTGAGCAGTTCTTC. Its translation: CASSWVQGAVEQFF. The chain combines TRBV27 with TRBJ2-1, with TRBD1 matching over 9 bases. The CDR3 has 14 residues. Trimming removed 4 bases from V and 9 bases from J; junction bases left unmatched: 7. Germline CDR1 is MNHEY and CDR2 is SMNVEV (reference sequence).

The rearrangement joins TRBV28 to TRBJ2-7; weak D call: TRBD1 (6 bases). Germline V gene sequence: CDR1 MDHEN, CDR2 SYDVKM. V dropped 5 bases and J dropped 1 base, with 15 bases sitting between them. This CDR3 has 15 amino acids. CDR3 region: CASSPNTDRSYEQYF. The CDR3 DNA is TGTGCCAGCAGTCCCAACACGGACAGATCCTACGAGCAGTACTTC.

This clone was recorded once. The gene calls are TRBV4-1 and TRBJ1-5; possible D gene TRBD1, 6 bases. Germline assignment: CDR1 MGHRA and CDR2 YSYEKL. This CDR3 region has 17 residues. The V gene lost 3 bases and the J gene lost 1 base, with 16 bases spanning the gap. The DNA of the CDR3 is TGCGCCAGCAGCCATTCTACAGGGACGGGGAGCAATCAGCCCCAGCATTTT. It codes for CASSHSTGTGSNQPQHF.

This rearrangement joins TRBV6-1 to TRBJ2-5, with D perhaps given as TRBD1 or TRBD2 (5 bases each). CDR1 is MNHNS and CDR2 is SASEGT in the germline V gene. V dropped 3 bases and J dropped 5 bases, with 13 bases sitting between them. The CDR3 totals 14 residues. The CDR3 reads CASSDLGTRETQYF. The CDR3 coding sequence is TGTGCCAGCAGTGACCTGGGGACCCGGGAGACCCAGTACTTC.

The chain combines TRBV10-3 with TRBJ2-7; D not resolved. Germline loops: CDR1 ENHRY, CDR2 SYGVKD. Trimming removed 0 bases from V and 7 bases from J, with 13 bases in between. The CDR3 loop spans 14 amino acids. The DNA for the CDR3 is TGTGCCATCAGTGAGTCAGGACCCTCTGGAGAGCAGTACTTC. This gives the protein CAISESGPSGEQYF.